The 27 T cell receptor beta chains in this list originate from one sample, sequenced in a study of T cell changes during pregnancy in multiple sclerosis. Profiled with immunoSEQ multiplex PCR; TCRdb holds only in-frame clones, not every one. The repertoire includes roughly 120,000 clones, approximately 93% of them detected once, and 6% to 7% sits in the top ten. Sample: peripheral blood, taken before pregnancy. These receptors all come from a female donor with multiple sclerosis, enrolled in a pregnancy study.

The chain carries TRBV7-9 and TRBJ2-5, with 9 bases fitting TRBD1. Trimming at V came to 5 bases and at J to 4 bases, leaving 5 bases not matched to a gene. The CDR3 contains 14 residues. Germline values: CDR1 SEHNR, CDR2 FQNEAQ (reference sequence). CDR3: CASSPGTGRETQYF. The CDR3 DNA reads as TGTGCCAGCAGCCCCGGGACAGGGAGAGAGACCCAGTACTTC.

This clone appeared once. CDR3 region: CASSYATDSQPQHF. In DNA, the CDR3 is TGTGCCAGCAGTTATGCGACGGACTCACAGCCCCAGCATTTT. The chain carries TRBV6-5 and TRBJ1-5; D is unclear. The CDR3 covers 14 residues. The germline V and J ends were trimmed by 3 bases and 7 bases, with 13 bases remaining between them. Germline V lookup: CDR1 MNHEY, CDR2 SVGAGI.

This CDR3 is CASSVEGSGLRTDTQYF. CDR3 sequence (DNA): TGTGCCAGCAGCGTAGAAGGAAGCGGGCTCCGCACAGATACGCAGTATTTT. The chain joins TRBV9 to TRBJ2-3, with D possibly being TRBD2 (6 bases). V lost 0 bases to trimming and J lost 1 base, with 15 bases between them. CDR3 length: 17 amino acids. Germline V gives CDR1 SGDLS, CDR2 YYNGEE.

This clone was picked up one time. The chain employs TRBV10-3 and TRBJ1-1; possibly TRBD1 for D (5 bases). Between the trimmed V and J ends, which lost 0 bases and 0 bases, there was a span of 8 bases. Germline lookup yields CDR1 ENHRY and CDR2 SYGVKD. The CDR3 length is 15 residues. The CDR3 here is CAISESGALNTEAFF. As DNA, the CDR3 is TGTGCCATCAGTGAGTCAGGGGCCCTGAACACTGAAGCTTTCTTT.

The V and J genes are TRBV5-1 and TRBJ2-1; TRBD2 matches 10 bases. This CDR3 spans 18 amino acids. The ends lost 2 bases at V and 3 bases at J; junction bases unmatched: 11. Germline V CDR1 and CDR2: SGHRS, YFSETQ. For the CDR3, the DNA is TGCGCCAGCAGCTTTGGAACTAGCGGGGCCATCATCTACAATGAGCAGTTCTTC. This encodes CASSFGTSGAIIYNEQFF.

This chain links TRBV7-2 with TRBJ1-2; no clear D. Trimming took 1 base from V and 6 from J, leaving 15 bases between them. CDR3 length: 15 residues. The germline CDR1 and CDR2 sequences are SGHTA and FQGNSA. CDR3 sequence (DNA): TGTGCCAGCAGCTTAGTCTGGGTAGAGGATAATGGCTACACCTTC. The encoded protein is CASSLVWVEDNGYTF.

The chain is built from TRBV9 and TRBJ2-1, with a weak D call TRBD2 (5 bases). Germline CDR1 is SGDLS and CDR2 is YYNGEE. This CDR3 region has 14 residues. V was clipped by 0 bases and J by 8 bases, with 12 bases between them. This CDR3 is CASSVGRGGDEQFF. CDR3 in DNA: TGTGCCAGCAGCGTAGGACGGGGTGGCGATGAGCAGTTCTTC.

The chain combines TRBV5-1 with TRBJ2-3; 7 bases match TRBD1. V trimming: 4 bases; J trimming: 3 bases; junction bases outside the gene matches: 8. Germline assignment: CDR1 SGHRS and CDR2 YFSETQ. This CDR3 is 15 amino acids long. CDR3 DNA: TGCGCCAGCAGCCAGGGGGTGAAGGGGACAGATACGCAGTATTTT. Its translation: CASSQGVKGTDTQYF.

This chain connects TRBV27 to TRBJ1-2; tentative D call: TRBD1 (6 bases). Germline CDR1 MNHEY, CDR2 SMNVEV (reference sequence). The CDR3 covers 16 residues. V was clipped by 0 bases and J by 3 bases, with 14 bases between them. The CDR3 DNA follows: TGTGCCAGCAGTTTATCCCGGGGGGCGCAACACTATGGCTACACCTTC. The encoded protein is CASSLSRGAQHYGYTF.

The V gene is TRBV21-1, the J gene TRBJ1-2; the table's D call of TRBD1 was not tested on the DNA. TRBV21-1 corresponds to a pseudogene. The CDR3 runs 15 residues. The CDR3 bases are TGTGCCAGCAGCAAAGCACCGGTTGGCCCAGGCGACTACACCTTC. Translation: CASSKAPVGPGDYTF.

The DNA for the CDR3 is TGTGCCAGCAGCGATGACAGGATAAGGACTGGAAACACCATATATTTT. Amino acids: CASSDDRIRTGNTIYF. The chain joins TRBV5-5 to TRBJ1-3, with D possibly being TRBD1 (6 bases). The CDR3 contains 16 residues. Per germline, CDR1 SGHKS and CDR2 YYEKEE (reference sequence). The ends were cut back, 4 bases at V and 2 bases at J, with 16 bases in the middle.

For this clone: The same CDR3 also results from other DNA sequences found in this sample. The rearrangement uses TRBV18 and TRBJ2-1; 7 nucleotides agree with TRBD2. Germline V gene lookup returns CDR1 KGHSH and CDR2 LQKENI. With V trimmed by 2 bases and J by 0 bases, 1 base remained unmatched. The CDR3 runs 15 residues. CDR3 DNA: TGTGCCAGCTCACCAATAGCGGGCTCCTACAATGAGCAGTTCTTC. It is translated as CASSPIAGSYNEQFF.

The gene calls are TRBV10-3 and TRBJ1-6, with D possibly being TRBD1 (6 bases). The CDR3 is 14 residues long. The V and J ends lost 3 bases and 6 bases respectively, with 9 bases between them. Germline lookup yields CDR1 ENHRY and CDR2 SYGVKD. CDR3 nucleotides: TGTGCCATCAGTGAACAGGGCGGTAATTCACCCCTCCACTTT. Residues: CAISEQGGNSPLHF.

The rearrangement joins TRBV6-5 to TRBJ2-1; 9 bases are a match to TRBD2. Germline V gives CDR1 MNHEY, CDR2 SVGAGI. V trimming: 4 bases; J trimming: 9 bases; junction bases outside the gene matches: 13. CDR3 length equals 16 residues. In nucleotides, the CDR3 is TGTGCCAGCAGTTCGATCCTTAGCGGGAGACCCACTGAGCAGTTCTTC. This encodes CASSSILSGRPTEQFF.

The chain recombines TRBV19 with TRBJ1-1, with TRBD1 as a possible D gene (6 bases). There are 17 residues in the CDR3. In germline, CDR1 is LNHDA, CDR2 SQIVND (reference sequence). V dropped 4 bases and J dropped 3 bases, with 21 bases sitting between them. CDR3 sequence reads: CASSSRQDFTPDTEAFF. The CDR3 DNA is TGTGCCAGTAGTAGTAGACAGGATTTTACTCCCGACACTGAAGCTTTCTTT.

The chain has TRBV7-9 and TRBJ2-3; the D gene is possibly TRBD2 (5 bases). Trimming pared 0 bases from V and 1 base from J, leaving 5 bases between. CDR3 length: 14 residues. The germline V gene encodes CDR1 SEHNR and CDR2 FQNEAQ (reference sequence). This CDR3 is CASSLAGGTDTQYF. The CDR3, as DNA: TGTGCCAGCAGCTTAGCCGGGGGCACAGATACGCAGTATTTT.

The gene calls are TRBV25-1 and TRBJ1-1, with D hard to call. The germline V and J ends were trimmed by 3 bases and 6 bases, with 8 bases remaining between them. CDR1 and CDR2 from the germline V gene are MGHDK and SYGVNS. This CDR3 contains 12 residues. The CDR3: CASSDLGSEAFF. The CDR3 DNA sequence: TGTGCCAGCAGTGATTTGGGCTCTGAAGCTTTCTTT.

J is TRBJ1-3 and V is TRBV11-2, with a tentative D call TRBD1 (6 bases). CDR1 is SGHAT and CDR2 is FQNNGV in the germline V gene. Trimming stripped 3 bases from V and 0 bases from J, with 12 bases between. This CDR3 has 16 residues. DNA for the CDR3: TGTGCCAGCAGCTTGAGGGACACTAGCTCTGGAAACACCATATATTTT. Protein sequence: CASSLRDTSSGNTIYF. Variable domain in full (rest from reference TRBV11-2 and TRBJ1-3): EAGVAQSPRYKIIEKRQSVAFWCNPISGHATLYWYQQILGQGPKLLIQFQNNGVVDDSQLPKDRFSAERLKGVDSTLKIQPAKLEDSAVYLCASSLRDTSSGNTIYFGEGSWLTVV.

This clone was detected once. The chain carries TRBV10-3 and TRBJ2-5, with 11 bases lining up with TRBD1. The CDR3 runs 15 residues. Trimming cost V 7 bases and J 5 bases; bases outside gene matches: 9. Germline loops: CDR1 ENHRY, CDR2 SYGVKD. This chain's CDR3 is CAINRGTGGIETQYF. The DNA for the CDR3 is TGTGCCATCAACAGGGGGACAGGGGGAATTGAGACCCAGTACTTC.

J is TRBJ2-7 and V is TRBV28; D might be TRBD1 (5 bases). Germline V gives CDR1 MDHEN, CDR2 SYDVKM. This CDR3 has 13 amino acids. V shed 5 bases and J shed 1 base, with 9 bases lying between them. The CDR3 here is CASSRQGSYEQYF. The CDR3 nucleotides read TGTGCCAGCAGTCGCCAGGGTTCCTACGAGCAGTACTTC.

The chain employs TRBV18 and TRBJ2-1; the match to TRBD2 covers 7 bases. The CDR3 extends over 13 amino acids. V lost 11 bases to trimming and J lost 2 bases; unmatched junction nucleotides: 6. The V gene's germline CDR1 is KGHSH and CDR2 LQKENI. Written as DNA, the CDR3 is TGTGCCGGGCGCGGGAGAACCTACAATGAGCAGTTCTTC. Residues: CAGRGRTYNEQFF.

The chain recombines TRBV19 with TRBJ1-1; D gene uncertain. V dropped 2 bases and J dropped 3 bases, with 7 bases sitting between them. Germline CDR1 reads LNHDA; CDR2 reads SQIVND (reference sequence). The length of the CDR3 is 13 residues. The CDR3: CASSIRRDTEAFF. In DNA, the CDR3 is TGTGCCAGTAGTATACGGAGGGACACTGAAGCTTTCTTT. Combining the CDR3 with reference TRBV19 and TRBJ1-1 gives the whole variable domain DGGITQSPKYLFRKEGQNVTLSCEQNLNHDAMYWYRQDPGQGLRLIYYSQIVNDFQKGDIAEGYSVSREKKESFPLTVTSAQKNPTAFYLCASSIRRDTEAFFGQGTRLTVV.

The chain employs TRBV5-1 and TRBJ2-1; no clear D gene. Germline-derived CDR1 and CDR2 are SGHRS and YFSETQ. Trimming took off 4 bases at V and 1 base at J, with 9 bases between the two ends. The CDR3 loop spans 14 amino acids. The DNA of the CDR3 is TGCGCCAGCAGCGTTGAGAGATCCTACAATGAGCAGTTCTTC. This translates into CASSVERSYNEQFF.

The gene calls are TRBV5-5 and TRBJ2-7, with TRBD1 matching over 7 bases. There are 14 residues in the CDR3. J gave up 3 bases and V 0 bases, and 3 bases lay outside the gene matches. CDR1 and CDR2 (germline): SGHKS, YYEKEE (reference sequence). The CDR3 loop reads CASSLAGGYYEQYF. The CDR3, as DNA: TGTGCCAGCAGCTTGGCAGGGGGATACTACGAGCAGTACTTC.

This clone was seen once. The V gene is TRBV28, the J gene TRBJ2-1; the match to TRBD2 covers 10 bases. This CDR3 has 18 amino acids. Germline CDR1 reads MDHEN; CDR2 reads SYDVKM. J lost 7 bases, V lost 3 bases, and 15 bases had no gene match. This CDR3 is CASSFWLAGASYRNEQFF. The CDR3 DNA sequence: TGTGCCAGCAGTTTTTGGCTAGCGGGAGCGTCCTACAGGAATGAGCAGTTCTTC.

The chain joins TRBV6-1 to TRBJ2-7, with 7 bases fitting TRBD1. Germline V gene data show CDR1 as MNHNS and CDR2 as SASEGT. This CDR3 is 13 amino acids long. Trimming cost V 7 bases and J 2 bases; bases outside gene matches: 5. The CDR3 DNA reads TGTGCCAGCAAAAGGGACAGAACCTACGAGCAGTACTTC. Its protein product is CASKRDRTYEQYF.

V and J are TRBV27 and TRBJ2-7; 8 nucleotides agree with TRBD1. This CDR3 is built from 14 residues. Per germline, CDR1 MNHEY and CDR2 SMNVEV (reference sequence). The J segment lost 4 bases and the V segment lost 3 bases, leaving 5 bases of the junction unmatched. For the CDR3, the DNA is TGTGCCAGCAGTTTCGGGACAGGACCTTACGAGCAGTACTTC. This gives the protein CASSFGTGPYEQYF.